This TCR beta chain derives from a study of shared clonotypes between healthy human individuals (dated by TCRdb to 2018 to 2021). About the study as a whole: The cohort included three men and two women between 18 and 49 years of age. Per donor, leukapheresis produced somewhere between about 0.9 and 10 billion PBMCs. The study deeply sequenced blood TCR repertoires of 5 or 6 healthy adults to estimate repertoire size and the extent of clonotype sharing between individuals. To increase sequencing depth and limit assay-specific biases, TCR repertoire library preparation and sequencing were carried out by different laboratories using diverse techniques. Points the paper makes about the study in general: Sampling was limited to blood, and TCR repertoires in tissue likely differ from TCR repertoires in blood. The genetic and exposure-history diversity represented was limited by the small number of donors. Based on pairwise subsampling, the degree of clonotype sharing among donors was expected to be affected by sequencing depth.

As encoded in the germline V gene (reference sequence), CDR1 is LNHNV while CDR2 is YYDKDF. The CDR3 goes from the cysteine to the phenylalanine over 14 residues. Only the CDR3 DNA is retained, 42 bases long and in frame from the first base. V is trimmed back by 1 base and J by 4 bases, and the junction contains 1 base that no gene match accounts for. The donors were healthy, HIV-negative adults who had no recently reported acute infections or vaccinations. Every donor was a Caucasian adult living in Nashville, Tennessee, USA. For unsorted samples, 70 million to 95 million PBMCs were counted, and genomic DNA was extracted using the QIAamp DNA Blood Mini kit. After blood collection by leukapheresis, PBMCs were isolated using Ficoll-Histopaque density gradient centrifugation and then cryopreserved in the vapor phase of liquid nitrogen. Concerning this clone itself: Its target antigen remains unknown. Qualities for individual bases were not recorded, and no much larger clone is one base off.

TCR CDR3 regions were amplified from genomic DNA by multiplex PCR using the deep immunoSEQ assay. For each cell subset, the extracted genomic DNA was distributed evenly across all wells of several immunoSEQ 96-well plates, and each plate served as one replicate. For unsorted PBMC, around 300 ng of genomic DNA, equivalent to around 33,000 T cell genomes, went into each replicate PCR. Genomic DNA from unsorted PBMC was sequenced over ten immunoSEQ deep assay plates. Purified libraries were measured with a Qubit 3.0 fluorometer, size-checked on a Bioanalyzer 2100, and measured again with the KAPA Library Quantification kit. A separate single-read 150-cycle Illumina NextSeq 550 flow cell was used to sequence each immunoSEQ 96-well plate. In the authors' own workflow: The immunoSEQ output contained only junctional sequences without quality scores, so filtering could not match that applied to full-length reads. To assign V/J genes and CDR3, sequences were annotated using PyIR, a Python wrapper for IgBLAST v1.9, with IMGT germline references. Reads were filtered out if the reads had weak V/J assignments (E-value above 1e-6), no CDR3, stop codons, out-of-frame junctions, or ambiguous translated residues. V3J clonotypes were defined by identical inferred V gene, J gene, and CDR3 amino acid sequence. The percentage overlap between two repertoires was calculated by dividing the number of shared unique clonotypes by the size of the smaller repertoire. RTK rarefaction, the Chao1 estimator, and Recon v2.1 estimates of unobserved clonotypes were used to assess repertoire richness. TCRdb re-hosts the immuneACCESS table, in-frame sequences only. Its copies lack some clones; in the studies checked, an unresolved V gene accounts for under half of them, and the cause for the rest is not known. The DNA was the basis for D and trimming; V, J and clone size are from that table. This sample is represented by about 480,000 clones; 79% of them were singletons. The ten largest clones take up 10% to 15% of the sample.

Here the chain combines TRBV15 and TRBJ2-7; 10 middle bases align to TRBD1. The specimen was PBMCs. The receptor's source is a woman aged 40 to 50 in good health. Some clones in this sample may be carry-over from other donors' samples. The DNA is as follows: TGTGCCACCAGCAGAGCGGGACAGGGGTACGAGCAGTACTTC. Its product reads: CATSRAGQGYEQYF.